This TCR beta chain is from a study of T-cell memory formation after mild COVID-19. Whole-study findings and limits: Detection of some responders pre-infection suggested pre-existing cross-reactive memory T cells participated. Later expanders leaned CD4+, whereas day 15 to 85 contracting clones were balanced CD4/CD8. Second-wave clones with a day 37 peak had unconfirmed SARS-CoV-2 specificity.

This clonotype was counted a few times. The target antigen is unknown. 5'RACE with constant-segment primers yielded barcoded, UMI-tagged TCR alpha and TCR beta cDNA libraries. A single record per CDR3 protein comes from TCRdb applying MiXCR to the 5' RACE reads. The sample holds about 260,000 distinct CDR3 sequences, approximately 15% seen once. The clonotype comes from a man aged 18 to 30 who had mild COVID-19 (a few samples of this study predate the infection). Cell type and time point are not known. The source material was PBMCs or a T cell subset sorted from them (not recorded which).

For the CDR3, the DNA is TGCGCCAGCAGCTCGGTTGGTGGGGGAGCTGAAGCTTTCTTT. Its protein product is CASSSVGGGAEAFF. J is TRBJ1-1 and V is TRBV5-1, with D perhaps matching TRBD1 (5 bases). This CDR3 is built from 14 residues. V was shortened by 3 bases and J by 6 bases, with 15 bases between the two germline ends. Per the germline V gene, CDR1 is SGHRS and CDR2 is YFSETQ.